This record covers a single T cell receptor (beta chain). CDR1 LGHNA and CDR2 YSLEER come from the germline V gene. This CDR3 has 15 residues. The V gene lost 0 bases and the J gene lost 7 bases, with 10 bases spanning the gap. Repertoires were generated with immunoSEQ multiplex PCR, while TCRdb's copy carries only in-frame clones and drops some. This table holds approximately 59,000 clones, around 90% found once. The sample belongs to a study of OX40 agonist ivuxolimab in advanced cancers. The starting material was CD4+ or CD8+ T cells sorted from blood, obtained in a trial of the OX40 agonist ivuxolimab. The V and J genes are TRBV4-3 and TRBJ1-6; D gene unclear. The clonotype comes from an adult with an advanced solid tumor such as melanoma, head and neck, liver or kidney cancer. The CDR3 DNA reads TGCGCCAGCAGCCAAGATTGGGCGGGGAATTCACCCCTCCACTTT. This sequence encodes CASSQDWAGNSPLHF.